This T cell receptor (beta chain) was identified during a study of identical twins. Using its own MiXCR run on the 5' RACE reads, TCRdb lists one record per CDR3 protein. The data hold around 370,000 distinct CDR3 sequences, with around 9.7% observed a single time. This CDR3 contains 17 residues. In germline, CDR1 is MNHEY, CDR2 SMNVEV (reference sequence). V was pared by 5 bases and J by 1 base, with 12 bases of the junction left unmatched. The specimen was naive T cells sorted from blood. The gene calls are TRBV27 and TRBJ2-3; 7 nucleotides align to TRBD1. The sequence was collected from a woman aged 45-65 years in good health. CDR3 loop: CASSSSGFDRGTDTQYF. The CDR3 nucleotides are TGTGCCAGCAGTAGCTCTGGGTTTGACAGGGGCACAGATACGCAGTATTTT.